These 3 T cell receptor beta chains came from one sample sequenced in a study of Ad26.COV2.S vaccination and SARS-CoV-2 variants. The sample's treatment: some 19 received Ad26.COV2.S at low or high dose, single or two shots; several received placebo; per-sample allocation not given. After the first vaccine or placebo injection, samples were drawn on day 63. Measured with immunoSEQ multiplex PCR; TCRdb has only the in-frame clones, and not every one. The data show 250,000 to 300,000 clones, with 80% to 90% seen just once and 2.5% to 3.5% held by the top ten. This specimen was peripheral blood, taken in a trial of Ad26.COV2.S vaccine versus placebo. All receptors derive from a person between 18 and 59 years old who received the Ad26.COV2.S COVID-19 vaccine or a placebo.

This chain uses TRBV19 with TRBJ1-2; 10 bases line up with TRBD1. The CDR3 is made up of 13 amino acids. Trimming cost V 3 bases and J 8 bases; bases outside gene matches: 3. Germline V lookup: CDR1 LNHDA, CDR2 SQIVND (reference sequence). CDR3: CASSIDRGQGYTF. CDR3 sequence (DNA): TGTGCCAGTAGTATCGACAGGGGGCAAGGCTACACCTTC. Full variable domain (remainder filled in from reference TRBV19 and TRBJ1-2): DGGITQSPKYLFRKEGQNVTLSCEQNLNHDAMYWYRQDPGQGLRLIYYSQIVNDFQKGDIAEGYSVSREKKESFPLTVTSAQKNPTAFYLCASSIDRGQGYTFGSGTRLTVV.

This clone appeared once. The CDR3 DNA reads TGTGCCAGCAGCACAGCAGGGAGTGGCTACACCTTC. Residues: CASSTAGSGYTF. The rearrangement links TRBV6-6 to TRBJ1-2; possibly TRBD1 for D (5 bases). V lost 6 bases, J lost 7 bases, and 12 bases lay in between. There are 12 residues in the CDR3. The germline gives CDR1 MNHNY, CDR2 SVGAGI (reference sequence).

The rearrangement links TRBV29-1 to TRBJ2-3; 15 positions agree with TRBD2. Germline CDR1 reads SQVTM; CDR2 reads ANQGSEA. This CDR3 region has 13 residues. V shed 7 bases and J 6 bases; nucleotides not matched to a gene: 2. CDR3 residues: CSDGTSGRDTQYF. The CDR3 region has the DNA TGCAGCGACGGGACTAGCGGGAGGGATACGCAGTATTTT.